A selection of T cell receptor beta chains follows, all from one sample in a study of cytomegalovirus exposure and HLA in healthy donors. Assay used: immunoSEQ multiplex PCR; TCRdb lists only in-frame clones, some missing. The sample consists of around 200,000 clones, roughly four fifths of them appearing once. Sequenced input: PBMCs. Receptor source: a man aged 45 to 65 in good health and CMV-seronegative. The CDR3 runs from the conserved cysteine through the conserved F or W. The D gene is left open where the match is weak. Some rows have no size entry. The others give once, few or many, or a class for an expanded clone.

V: TRBV6-4; size: NA; D: TRBD1; J: TRBJ1-1; CDR3: CASSPDRGNTEAFF; DNA: TGTGCCAGCAGTCCTGACAGGGGGAACACTGAAGCTTTCTTT
V: TRBV9; size: NA; D: NA; J: TRBJ1-2; CDR3: CASSVTFAASYGYTF; DNA: TGTGCCAGCAGCGTAACGTTCGCAGCGAGCTATGGCTACACCTTC
V: TRBV5-1; size: NA; D: TRBD1; J: TRBJ2-7; CDR3: CASSLEGQGFEQYF; DNA: TGCGCCAGCAGCTTGGAGGGACAGGGATTTGAGCAGTACTTC
V: TRBV19; size: NA; D: TRBD1; J: TRBJ2-7; CDR3: CASSTGTGAYEQYF; DNA: TGTGCCAGTAGTACCGGGACAGGGGCCTACGAGCAGTACTTC
V: TRBV11-1; size: NA; D: NA; J: TRBJ2-7; CDR3: CASSLGHGGREASEQYF; DNA: TGTGCCAGCAGCTTAGGTCATGGTGGCCGTGAGGCATCCGAGCAGTACTTC
V: TRBV19; size: NA; D: TRBD1; J: TRBJ2-5; CDR3: CASSSRTGGFGYQETQYF; DNA: TGTGCCAGTAGTAGTAGGACAGGGGGCTTCGGGTACCAAGAGACCCAGTACTTC
V: TRBV9; size: NA; D: NA; J: TRBJ1-1; CDR3: CASSPFQTPNTEAFF; DNA: TGTGCCAGCAGCCCCTTTCAGACTCCGAACACTGAAGCTTTCTTT
V: TRBV10-3; size: few; D: TRBD1; J: TRBJ1-1; CDR3: CAISDWTGGTEAFF; DNA: TGTGCCATCAGTGATTGGACAGGGGGCACTGAAGCTTTCTTT
V: TRBV27; size: NA; D: TRBD2; J: TRBJ2-1; CDR3: CASSPRTSGNEQFF; DNA: TGTGCCAGCAGTCCCCGGACTAGCGGGAATGAGCAGTTCTTC
V: TRBV5-6; size: NA; D: TRBD2; J: TRBJ2-3; CDR3: CASSLAASSGSVNTQYF; DNA: TGTGCCAGCAGCTTGGCGGCCTCTAGCGGGAGTGTGAATACGCAGTATTTT
V: TRBV2; size: NA; D: NA; J: TRBJ2-1; CDR3: CASRMDYSYNEQFF; DNA: TGTGCCAGCAGGATGGACTACTCCTACAATGAGCAGTTCTTC
V: TRBV7-6; size: few; D: NA; J: TRBJ1-6; CDR3: CASSLGGVGSPLHF; DNA: TGTGCCAGCAGCTTAGGGGGGGTCGGTTCACCCCTCCACTTT
V: TRBV5-1; size: NA; D: TRBD1; J: TRBJ2-7; CDR3: CASDRQGDEQYF; DNA: TGCGCCAGCGACCGACAGGGAGACGAGCAGTACTTC
V: TRBV14; size: NA; D: TRBD1; J: TRBJ1-1; CDR3: CASSRNRGVNTEAFF; DNA: TGTGCCAGCAGCCGGAACAGGGGAGTGAACACTGAAGCTTTCTTT
V: TRBV4-3; size: NA; D: TRBD2; J: TRBJ2-7; CDR3: CASSQGGQLAGGGYEQYF; DNA: TGCGCCAGCAGCCAAGGTGGGCAACTAGCGGGAGGGGGCTACGAGCAGTACTTC
V: TRBV5-5; size: NA; D: NA; J: TRBJ2-7; CDR3: CASSLRSSYEQYF; DNA: TGTGCCAGCAGCTTGAGGAGCTCCTACGAGCAGTACTTC
V: TRBV30; size: few; D: TRBD1; J: TRBJ2-5; CDR3: CAWTRQGLGQETQYF; DNA: TGTGCCTGGACCCGACAGGGTCTCGGTCAGGAGACCCAGTACTTC
V: TRBV5-5; size: NA; D: NA; J: TRBJ2-7; CDR3: CASGRDSAYEQYF; DNA: TGTGCCAGCGGTCGGGATTCGGCCTACGAGCAGTACTTC
V: TRBV7-9; size: NA; D: NA; J: TRBJ1-1; CDR3: CSSSLGATEAFF; DNA: TGTTCCAGCAGCTTAGGAGCCACTGAAGCTTTCTTT